This is a list of T cell receptor beta chains from one sample in a study of blood T cell repertoires in COVID-19. Clones were sequenced by immunoSEQ multiplex PCR, and TCRdb holds only the in-frame ones, with some missing. The sample contains fewer than 150,000 clones, around four fifths of which appear only once. Sequencing was performed on PBMCs or T cells enriched from blood (not recorded which). These receptors all stem from a man younger than 45 who had recovered from COVID-19. Both conserved end residues are part of each CDR3. D genes are given only for firm matches. Only some rows state a clone size, as once, few, many or a class for expanded clones.

cdr3_aa: CASSQDGSRTGISPLHF
cdr3_nt: TGCGCCAGCAGCCAAGATGGGAGTAGAACTGGAATTTCACCCCTCCACTTT
j_call: TRBJ1-6
clone_size: NA
v_call: TRBV4-1
d_call: NA
cdr3_length: 17

cdr3_aa: CSVGAGNNATNEKLFF
cdr3_nt: TGCAGCGTTGGGGCAGGCAATAACGCAACTAATGAAAAACTGTTTTTT
j_call: TRBJ1-4
clone_size: NA
v_call: TRBV29-1
d_call: NA
cdr3_length: 16

cdr3_aa: CASSLQGTNEKLFF
cdr3_nt: TGCGCCAGCAGCCTTCAGGGGACTAATGAAAAACTGTTTTTT
j_call: TRBJ1-4
clone_size: NA
v_call: TRBV5-1
d_call: NA
cdr3_length: 14

cdr3_aa: CASSGDRGKDQPQHF
cdr3_nt: TGTGCCAGCAGTGGTGACAGGGGGAAAGATCAGCCCCAGCATTTT
j_call: TRBJ1-5
clone_size: once
v_call: TRBV2
d_call: TRBD1
cdr3_length: 15

cdr3_aa: CASTEEVTTYEQYF
cdr3_nt: TGTGCCAGCACCGAAGAGGTGACTACCTACGAGCAGTACTTC
j_call: TRBJ2-7
clone_size: NA
v_call: TRBV2
d_call: NA
cdr3_length: 14

cdr3_aa: CASSPRGATDTQYF
cdr3_nt: TGTGCCAGCAGCCCCCGCGGGGCCACAGATACGCAGTATTTT
j_call: TRBJ2-3
clone_size: NA
v_call: TRBV14
d_call: NA
cdr3_length: 14

cdr3_aa: CASSLAYPQGDTQYF
cdr3_nt: TGTGCCAGCAGTTTAGCATATCCTCAGGGGGATACGCAGTATTTT
j_call: TRBJ2-3
clone_size: NA
v_call: TRBV27
d_call: NA
cdr3_length: 15

cdr3_aa: CASSIRDIQGGELFF
cdr3_nt: TGCGCCAGCAGCATACGGGACATACAGGGCGGGGAGCTGTTTTTT
j_call: TRBJ2-2
clone_size: NA
v_call: TRBV5-1
d_call: NA
cdr3_length: 15

cdr3_aa: CASTFGNTIYF
cdr3_nt: TGTGCCAGCACCTTTGGAAACACCATATATTTT
j_call: TRBJ1-3
clone_size: NA
v_call: TRBV6-5
d_call: NA
cdr3_length: 11

cdr3_aa: CSVVFVGRGVHEQYF
cdr3_nt: TGCAGCGTTGTCTTTGTCGGCAGGGGAGTTCACGAGCAGTACTTC
j_call: TRBJ2-7
clone_size: NA
v_call: TRBV29-1
d_call: NA
cdr3_length: 15

cdr3_aa: CASSLVGSSNSPLHF
cdr3_nt: TGTGCCAGCAGCTTGGTGGGCAGTTCTAATTCACCCCTCCACTTT
j_call: TRBJ1-6
clone_size: NA
v_call: TRBV5-5
d_call: NA
cdr3_length: 15

cdr3_aa: CASHRGGDQPQHF
cdr3_nt: TGTGCCTCCCATCGGGGGGGGGATCAGCCCCAGCATTTT
j_call: TRBJ1-5
clone_size: NA
v_call: TRBV28
d_call: NA
cdr3_length: 13

cdr3_aa: CASSPQGQNTEAFF
cdr3_nt: TGTGCCAGTAGTCCCCAGGGGCAAAACACTGAAGCTTTCTTT
j_call: TRBJ1-1
clone_size: few
v_call: TRBV19
d_call: NA
cdr3_length: 14

cdr3_aa: CASSGQGSGYTF
cdr3_nt: TGTGCCAGCAGTGGGCAGGGGAGCGGCTACACCTTC
j_call: TRBJ1-2
clone_size: NA
v_call: TRBV2
d_call: NA
cdr3_length: 12